This T cell receptor beta chain came from a study of blood T cells in healthy people across ages. There are 13 residues in the CDR3. Trimming removed 0 bases at V and 9 bases at J, with 9 bases between. Germline CDR1 reads LGHNA; CDR2 reads YSLEER. Alongside a J-beta primer mix, a sample-barcoded 5' primer served in a second PCR lasting roughly 6 to 11 cycles. Researchers report that a template-switch adaptor with 12 random nucleotides tagged each cDNA molecule. TCRdb ran MiXCR on the 5' RACE reads and lists one entry per CDR3 protein. The profile covers over a million distinct CDR3 sequences, with roughly two fifths appearing a single time and 4% taken by the ten largest.

The chain has TRBV4-3 and TRBJ2-1; D gene uncertain. The TCR was taken from a woman in her late teens or twenties in good health. The sample consisted of blood. CDR3 in amino acids: CASSQERSGEQFF. DNA of the CDR3: TGCGCCAGCAGCCAAGAACGGAGTGGTGAGCAGTTCTTC.